The 21 T cell receptor beta chains below come from one sample, sequenced in a study of T cells in Graves' hyperthyroidism and ophthalmopathy (dated by TCRdb to the late 2010s). The library came from multiplex PCR. Instrument on record: Illumina HiSeq 2000. The TCR beta CDR3 regions were amplified from RNA transcripts. The TCR CDR3 was subjected to a first round of RT-PCR using the HTBI primer set and the Qiagen OneStep RT-PCR kit. The public reads were reanalyzed by TCRdb: fastp trimming at Q25, MiXCR alignment, in-frame beta chains only. Entries that share a CDR3 protein sequence are merged under the most common genes and DNA. Across this sample there are about 350,000 distinct CDR3 sequences, with over 15% seen only once. About a sixth of the sample is taken by the ten largest. Source material: blood. These receptors all come from a woman between 40 and 55 years old with Graves' ophthalmopathy.

This clonotype appeared many times. The chain recombines TRBV11-2 with TRBJ2-7; 11 bases match TRBD2. The CDR3 contains 15 residues. The J segment lost 6 bases and the V segment lost 1 base, leaving 5 bases of the junction unmatched. CDR1 is SGHAT and CDR2 is FQNNGV in the germline V gene. CDR3 DNA: TGTGCCAGCAGCTTAGGCCTAGCGGGGGGCTGCGAGCAGTACTTC. Translated: CASSLGLAGGCEQYF.

This clonotype was counted only a few times. The chain employs TRBV20-1 and TRBJ1-5; TRBD1 matches 9 bases. Germline V gene sequence: CDR1 DFQATT, CDR2 SNEGSKA (reference sequence). V was pared by 6 bases and J by 7 bases, with 13 bases of the junction left unmatched. The length of the CDR3 is 15 residues. The CDR3 sequence is CSARPLQGAWQPQHF. The CDR3 nucleotides are TGCAGTGCCCGACCCCTACAGGGGGCATGGCAGCCCCAGCATTTT.

This clonotype came up many times. The chain links TRBV11-2 to TRBJ2-5; tentatively, D is TRBD1 or TRBD2 (6 bases each). Deletions cut 1 base from V and 5 bases from J, with 11 bases between. Per germline, CDR1 SGHAT and CDR2 FQNNGV. CDR3 length equals 14 residues. The CDR3 here is CASSLGLGGETQYF. CDR3 nucleotides: TGTGCCAGCAGCTTAGGGCTAGGGGGGGAGACCCAGTACTTC.

This clonotype occurred many times. The CDR3 is CATSRDSTGPKNIQYF. CDR3 DNA sequence: TGTGCCACCAGCAGAGATTCAACGGGGCCCAAAAACATTCAGTACTTC. The gene calls are TRBV15 and TRBJ2-4; D could derive from TRBD1 or TRBD2 (5 bases each). Germline assignment: CDR1 LNHNV and CDR2 YYDKDF (reference sequence). V lost 0 bases to trimming and J lost 2 bases, with 11 bases between them. This CDR3 has 16 residues.

This clonotype was found many times. CDR3 DNA: TGTGCCAGCAGAAAACAGGGGACTAGGGCTAACTATGGCTACACCTTC. Translating it yields CASRKQGTRANYGYTF. The chain recombines TRBV28 with TRBJ1-2; TRBD1 matches 7 bases. V trimming: 6 bases; J trimming: 0 bases; junction bases outside the gene matches: 10. This CDR3 region has 16 residues. Germline V gene lookup returns CDR1 MDHEN and CDR2 SYDVKM.

This clonotype was seen at least ten times. Germline is not matched at one junction end, which may reflect a read error. The chain links TRBV12-3 or TRBV12-4 to TRBJ1-2; TRBD1 might be the D (6 bases). This CDR3 comprises 15 residues. CDR3 DNA sequence: TGTGCCAGCGGTTTTGGGGGGGCGGCTAATTATGGCTACACCTTC. Residues: CASGFGGAANYGYTF.

A few counts support this clonotype. The V call is TRBV29-1, the J call TRBJ2-7; TRBD1 is a possible D gene (6 bases). The CDR3 loop spans 13 amino acids. V shed 6 bases and J shed 0 bases, with 12 bases lying between them. Per the germline V gene, CDR1 is SQVTM and CDR2 is ANQGSEA. The DNA of the CDR3 is TGCAGCGTCCCCGGACAGAGCTCCTACGAGCAGTACTTC. Amino acids: CSVPGQSSYEQYF.

This clonotype was seen more than once but under ten times. This rearrangement joins TRBV7-2 to TRBJ2-2, with D maybe TRBD2 (6 bases). V was pared by 3 bases and J by 6 bases, with 14 bases between. Germline CDR1 and CDR2: SGHTA and FQGNSA. This CDR3 contains 15 residues. This chain's CDR3 is CASSLRDRIPGELFF. As DNA, the CDR3 is TGTGCCAGCAGCTTGCGGGACCGGATCCCCGGGGAGCTGTTTTTT.

This clonotype was observed at least ten times. The chain uses TRBV6-2 or TRBV6-3 and TRBJ1-5; 9 nucleotides line up with TRBD1. Trimming took 6 bases from V and 5 from J; bases not matched to a gene: 5. Germline CDR1 MNHEY, CDR2 SVGEGT. The CDR3 extends over 14 amino acids. The CDR3 spells CASRYRGPDQPQHF. The CDR3 DNA sequence: TGTGCCAGCAGATACAGGGGGCCGGATCAGCCCCAGCATTTT.

This clonotype was seen a handful of times. The chain carries TRBV6-2 or TRBV6-3 and TRBJ1-5; tentative D call: TRBD1 (5 bases). The V gene lost 5 bases and the J gene lost 6 bases, with 11 bases spanning the gap. The CDR3 sequence is 13 residues long. The germline gives CDR1 MNHEY, CDR2 SVGEGT. The CDR3 sequence is CASSTSRAQPQHF. The CDR3 nucleotides read TGTGCCAGCAGTACGAGCAGGGCTCAGCCCCAGCATTTT.

This clonotype was detected ten times or more. The V gene is TRBV6-1, the J gene TRBJ2-5; 8 nucleotides align to TRBD1. After removal of 8 bases from V and 3 bases from J, the junction contained 11 bases not matched to a gene. This CDR3 region has 15 residues. Looked up from germline, CDR1 is MNHNS and CDR2 is SASEGT. The CDR3, as DNA: TGTGCCAGCGGCCTGGGACCGGGACAGGAAGAGACCCAGTACTTC. The encoded protein is CASGLGPGQEETQYF.

At least ten counts were recorded for this clonotype. A much larger clone differs by one base, so this may be a read error. The chain joins TRBV12-3 or TRBV12-4 to TRBJ2-1; D is possibly TRBD2 (6 bases). CDR3 length: 13 amino acids. CDR3 loop: CASRLLDYNEQLF. CDR3 DNA sequence: TGTGCCAGCAGACTCCTGGACTACAATGAGCAGCTCTTC.

A few counts support this clonotype. A much larger clone lies a single base off, so this may be a read error. The J gene is TRBJ2-2, the V gene TRBV7-2, with D possibly being TRBD1 (6 bases). CDR3 size: 15 residues. The V end was cut by 5 bases, the J end by 2 bases, with 12 bases between. Germline V CDR1 and CDR2: SGHTA, FQGNSA. The CDR3 region is CASSPGTPNTGELFF. The CDR3 DNA is TGTGCCAGCAGCCCCGGGACACCCAACACCGGGGAGCTGTTTTTT.

This clonotype was counted ten times or more. V usage is TRBV2 and J usage is TRBJ2-2; D not resolved. Germline CDR1 reads SNHLY; CDR2 reads FYNNEI. The CDR3 length is 13 residues. Trimming stripped 2 bases from V and 4 bases from J, with 5 bases between. The CDR3 DNA follows: TGTGCCAGCAGTGAAATAATCACCGGGGAGCTGTTTTTT. Its translation: CASSEIITGELFF.

This clonotype was seen only a few times. V usage is TRBV28 and J usage is TRBJ2-4, with D tentatively TRBD1 (6 bases). The V end lost 3 bases, the J end lost 0 bases, and 9 bases lay between the germline ends. Germline V gene lookup returns CDR1 MDHEN and CDR2 SYDVKM. This CDR3 spans 15 amino acids. CDR3: CASSFGQLAKNIQYF. CDR3 nucleotide sequence: TGTGCCAGCAGTTTCGGACAGTTAGCCAAAAACATTCAGTACTTC. Full variable domain (missing parts from reference TRBV28 and TRBJ2-4): DVKVTQSSRYLVKRTGEKVFLECVQDMDHENMFWYRQDPGLGLRLIYFSYDVKMKEKGDIPEGYSVSREKKERFSLILESASTNQTSMYLCASSFGQLAKNIQYFGAGTRLSVL.

In its sample, this clonotype was seen many times. This chain connects TRBV4-1 to TRBJ1-2; D is unresolved. The CDR3 runs to 14 residues. The V and J ends lost 4 bases and 8 bases respectively, with 17 bases between them. Germline assignment: CDR1 MGHRA and CDR2 YSYEKL. The chain's CDR3 is CASSPVDIGRGYTF. CDR3 nucleotide sequence: TGCGCCAGCAGCCCCGTTGATATAGGGCGCGGCTACACCTTC.

This clonotype was observed at least ten times. The V and J genes are TRBV6-5 and TRBJ1-6; the D gene is possibly TRBD1 (5 bases). V lost 5 bases and J 8 bases, leaving 16 bases between the germline ends. CDR3 length: 15 amino acids. In germline, CDR1 is MNHEY, CDR2 SVGAGI. The CDR3 sequence is CASSRPGDFDSPLHF. CDR3 nucleotide sequence: TGTGCCAGCAGTCGACCGGGGGATTTCGATTCACCCCTCCACTTT.

There are many counts of this clonotype. Since a much larger clone is just one base distant, this may be a read error. This chain links TRBV9 with TRBJ2-7; D possibly matches TRBD1 or TRBD2 (5 bases each). Germline V gene sequence: CDR1 SGDLS, CDR2 YYNGEE. Trimming left V 3 bases short and J 3 bases short, with 16 bases between. This CDR3 is built from 15 residues. CDR3 in DNA: TGTGCCAGCAGCGCCCAACTCGGGGCAGGCTACGAGCAGTACTTC. Its protein product is CASSAQLGAGYEQYF.

This clonotype was counted many times. The genes are TRBV7-2 and TRBJ1-1, with D maybe TRBD1 (5 bases). Trimming took off 1 base at V and 5 bases at J, with 14 bases between the two ends. CDR1 is SGHTA, CDR2 FQGNSA, per germline. The CDR3 has 15 amino acids. This chain's CDR3 is CASSLVRAGGTEAFF. The CDR3 region has the DNA TGTGCCAGCAGCTTAGTCAGGGCCGGAGGTACTGAAGCTTTCTTT.

This clonotype was counted ten times or more. Mismatch with germline at one junction end may stem from a read error. The chain links TRBV27 to TRBJ2-3; the D gene is possibly TRBD2 (6 bases). This CDR3 is built from 15 residues. Germline loops: CDR1 MNHEY, CDR2 SMNVEV (reference sequence). CDR3 nucleotide sequence: TGTGCCGGCAGTTTGGAGTATTGGAGGGTAGATACGCAGTATTTT. This gives the protein CAGSLEYWRVDTQYF.

In its sample, this clonotype was seen many times. The rearrangement links TRBV20-1 to TRBJ1-1; tentatively, D is TRBD1 (6 bases). The germline gives CDR1 DFQATT, CDR2 SNEGSKA (reference sequence). The CDR3 extends over 12 amino acids. V was cut by 5 bases and J by 5 bases, with 12 bases left in between. Written as DNA, the CDR3 is TGCAGTGCTGTACTGGACAGTACTGAAGCTTTCTTT. It specifies CSAVLDSTEAFF.